This T cell receptor beta chain was sequenced during a study of T cells in Graves' hyperthyroidism and ophthalmopathy. From RNA transcripts, TCR beta CDR3 regions were amplified. The HTBI set primed first-round TCR CDR3 RT-PCR. TCRdb passed the multiplex PCR reads through MiXCR, listing each CDR3 protein once. The sample holds approximately 700,000 distinct CDR3 sequences, roughly 15% seen once. Trimming removed 5 bases at V and 4 bases at J, with 13 bases between. The CDR3 contains 14 residues. The germline CDR1 and CDR2 sequences are LGHNT and FRNRAP. This TCR derives from a man aged 18 to 29 with Graves' hyperthyroidism. The V call is TRBV12-5, the J call TRBJ2-3; D possibly corresponds to TRBD1 (6 bases). Specimen: blood. The CDR3 sequence is CASGHRERSDTQYF. DNA for the CDR3: TGTGCTAGTGGTCACAGGGAGAGATCAGATACGCAGTATTTT.